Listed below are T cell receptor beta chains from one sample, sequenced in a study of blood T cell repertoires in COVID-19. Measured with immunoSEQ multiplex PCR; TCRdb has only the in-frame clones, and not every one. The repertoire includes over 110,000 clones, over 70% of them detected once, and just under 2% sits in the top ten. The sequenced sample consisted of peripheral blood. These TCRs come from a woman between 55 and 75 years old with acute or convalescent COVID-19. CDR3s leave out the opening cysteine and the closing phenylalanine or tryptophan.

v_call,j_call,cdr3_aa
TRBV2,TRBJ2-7,ASSEAGQGFYEQY
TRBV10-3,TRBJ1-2,AIRDGGLPLIW
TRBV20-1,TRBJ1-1,SASVRDRGAEAF
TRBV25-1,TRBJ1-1,ASSESAKGLTEAF
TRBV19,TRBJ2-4,ASSISVNKNIQY
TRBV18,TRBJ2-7,ASSAAGTDVYEQY
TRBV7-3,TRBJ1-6,ASSLSSLYNSPLH
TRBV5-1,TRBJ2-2,ASSLGLAGVPTGELF
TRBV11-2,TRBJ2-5,ASSSYVQGLFRETQY
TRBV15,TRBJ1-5,ATSREGGRPQH
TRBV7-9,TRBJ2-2,ASSLVTNTGELF
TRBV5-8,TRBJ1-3,ASSLGAASGNTIY
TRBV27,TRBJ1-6,ASSLREGANSPLH
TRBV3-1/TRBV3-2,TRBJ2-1,ASSQTSGRNEQF
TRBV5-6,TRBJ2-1,ASSLVFAAKVEQF
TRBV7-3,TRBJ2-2,ASSPNTGELF